This record concerns one TCR beta chain sequence. As yet, its antigen is unknown. This entry is derived from a study of T cell repertoires in cytomegalovirus infection. Study in general: Newly reported HLA-C-restricted and thoroughly characterized HLA-B-restricted CMV epitopes were employed. Indications came from public TCR beta signatures; they pointed to CMV infection and to a matching HLA type.

One entry per CDR3 protein results from TCRdb running MiXCR on the reads. The table has roughly 500,000 distinct CDR3 sequences, 30% to 40% seen once. Trimming left V 5 bases short and J 1 base short, with 11 bases between. The V gene's germline CDR1 is MDHEN and CDR2 SYDVKM. There are 15 residues in the CDR3. General study results and limits: Accumulated public TCR beta family frequency recognized individuals carrying CMV together with the relevant HLA. The ex vivo response was dominated by HLA-C-restricted CMV-specific TCR beta clonotypes.

This sample comprised cultured PBMCs, obtained from culture after CMV antigen stimulation. The chain carries TRBV28 and TRBJ1-4; D is perhaps TRBD1 (5 bases). The receptor's source is a human donor in good health (CMV status not recorded). Some clones in this sample may be carry-over from other donors' samples. CDR3 bases: TGTGCCAGCAGTCCAACAGGCCAAACTAATGAAAAACTGTTTTTT. This translates into CASSPTGQTNEKLFF.